This T cell receptor (beta chain) is drawn from a study of blood T cell repertoires in COVID-19. Repertoires were generated with immunoSEQ multiplex PCR, while TCRdb's copy carries only in-frame clones and drops some. The data show approximately 350,000 clones, about nine tenths seen once. Germline values: CDR1 SGHVS, CDR2 FQNEAQ. The trim removed 1 base at V and 4 bases at J, leaving 3 bases unmatched. This CDR3 comprises 15 residues. Recruited during active infection, patients (from Seattle) were subsequently followed longitudinally. V usage is TRBV7-8 and J usage is TRBJ2-5, with 10 bases aligning to TRBD2. This clonotype was obtained from a woman between 45 and 65 years old with COVID-19, enrolled during active disease. Sequencing used peripheral blood. This CDR3 is CASSLGRLAGETQYF. The CDR3 bases are TGTGCCAGCAGCTTAGGTAGACTAGCGGGAGAGACCCAGTACTTC.